This is a list of T cell receptor beta chains from one sample in a study of blood T cell repertoires in COVID-19. Produced via immunoSEQ multiplex PCR; TCRdb's table is partial and in-frame only. Here the sample spans more than 250,000 clones, roughly 90% being singletons. What was sequenced was PBMCs or T cells enriched from blood (not recorded which). Every receptor here comes from a woman aged 18 to 35 with acute COVID-19. Each CDR3 is given without its conserved first and last residue.

CDR3 protein: ASSSGLAGNEQF
V gene: TRBV3-1/TRBV3-2
J gene: TRBJ2-1

CDR3 protein: ASSNNQGALSSGANVLT
V gene: TRBV7-2
J gene: TRBJ2-6

CDR3 protein: ASSLKAGAYEQY
V gene: TRBV27
J gene: TRBJ2-7

CDR3 protein: ASSSRVDSPLH
V gene: TRBV11-3
J gene: TRBJ1-6

CDR3 protein: ASSSGQGKD
V gene: TRBV7-2
J gene: TRBJ1-2

CDR3 protein: ASSHTRLAGFHEQF
V gene: TRBV14
J gene: TRBJ2-1

CDR3 protein: AISESPPNTEAF
V gene: TRBV10-3
J gene: TRBJ1-1

CDR3 protein: ASSLDTPSGLGAF
V gene: TRBV11-2
J gene: TRBJ1-1

CDR3 protein: ASSQDSGSPGHYGYT
V gene: TRBV4-2
J gene: TRBJ1-2

CDR3 protein: ASSQGGRANYGYT
V gene: TRBV4-1
J gene: TRBJ1-2

CDR3 protein: ASSLRGDRINYGYT
V gene: TRBV7-2
J gene: TRBJ1-2

CDR3 protein: ASRDRGQTGELF
V gene: TRBV5-1
J gene: TRBJ2-2

CDR3 protein: SVGSGRVETQY
V gene: TRBV29-1
J gene: TRBJ2-5

CDR3 protein: ASSPNLGGSQH
V gene: TRBV9
J gene: TRBJ1-5

CDR3 protein: ASSLVGSEVSNYGYT
V gene: TRBV7-2
J gene: TRBJ1-2

CDR3 protein: ASSLTSGGYEQY
V gene: TRBV2
J gene: TRBJ2-7

CDR3 protein: ASSQDSRTDTQY
V gene: TRBV4-1
J gene: TRBJ2-3

CDR3 protein: SVDRNTGELF
V gene: TRBV29-1
J gene: TRBJ2-2

CDR3 protein: ASSLDPWSSYEQY
V gene: TRBV11-2
J gene: TRBJ2-7

CDR3 protein: ASSNRDIRAEQY
V gene: TRBV7-2
J gene: TRBJ2-7

CDR3 protein: ASSRGREGPNTEAF
V gene: TRBV5-4
J gene: TRBJ1-1

CDR3 protein: ASSIPTDRSWVQREPQH
V gene: TRBV19
J gene: TRBJ1-5